This T cell receptor beta chain was obtained from a study of T-cell reconstitution after alpha-beta-depleted transplantation in children. Broader study findings: Several hundred expanded graft clones reportedly were the source of alpha-beta T cells about two months after transplant. Hyperexpanded clones declined; after one year, newly produced T cells mostly supplied diversity. Certain patients had high TCRbeta diversity at day 60, and it came from recipient T cells and thymic progenitors that survived.

Preparation of the TCRbeta library used unique molecular identifiers. Using its own MiXCR run on the PCR reads, TCRdb lists one record per CDR3 protein. The sample includes 200,000 to 300,000 distinct CDR3 sequences, more than 20% of them seen just once. This clonotype appeared a few times. Its antigen is undetermined. The clonotype comes from a girl aged 2 to 9 with Fanconi anemia, due to receive a stem cell transplant. The sequencing here drew on PBMCs, taken before TCRalphabeta/CD19-depleted stem cell transplant.

DNA for the CDR3: TGCAGTGCTAGAGAGCGGGTTTACAAAGAGACCCAGTACTTC. It specifies CSARERVYKETQYF. This chain uses TRBV20-1 with TRBJ2-5; D perhaps matches TRBD2 (5 bases). Per germline, CDR1 DFQATT and CDR2 SNEGSKA (reference sequence). This CDR3 is 14 amino acids long. Trimming stripped 0 bases from V and 3 bases from J, with 11 bases between.